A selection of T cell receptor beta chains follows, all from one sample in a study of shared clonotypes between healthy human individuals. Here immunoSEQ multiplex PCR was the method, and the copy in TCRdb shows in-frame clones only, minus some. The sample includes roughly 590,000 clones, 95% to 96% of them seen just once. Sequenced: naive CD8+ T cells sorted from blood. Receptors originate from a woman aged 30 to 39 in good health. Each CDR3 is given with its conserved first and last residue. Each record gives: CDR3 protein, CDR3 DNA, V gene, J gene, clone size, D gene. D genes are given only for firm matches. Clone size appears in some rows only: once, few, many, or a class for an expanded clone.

cdr3_aa: CASSPGLAETYEQYF
cdr3_nt: TGTGCCAGCAGCCCGGGACTAGCGGAAACCTACGAGCAGTACTTC
v_call: TRBV4-2
j_call: TRBJ2-7
clone_size: .
d_call: TRBD2

cdr3_aa: CASSTADRTYNSPLHF
cdr3_nt: TGTGCCAGTAGTACAGCCGACAGGACTTATAATTCACCCCTCCACTTT
v_call: TRBV19
j_call: TRBJ1-6
clone_size: once
d_call: .

cdr3_aa: CASSQGGASGNTIYF
cdr3_nt: TGTGCCAGCAGCCAAGGGGGCGCCTCTGGAAACACCATATATTTT
v_call: TRBV4-2
j_call: TRBJ1-3
clone_size: once
d_call: .

cdr3_aa: CASSLVVRGSETQYF
cdr3_nt: TGTGCCAGCAGCTTAGTTGTTAGAGGGAGCGAGACCCAGTACTTC
v_call: TRBV7-6
j_call: TRBJ2-5
clone_size: .
d_call: .

cdr3_aa: CASSLERLTDTQYF
cdr3_nt: TGTGCCAGCAGCTTAGAACGGCTCACAGATACGCAGTATTTT
v_call: TRBV7-9
j_call: TRBJ2-3
clone_size: .
d_call: .

cdr3_aa: CASSYRVLDDTIYF
cdr3_nt: TGTGCCAGCAGTTACAGGGTCCTCGATGACACCATATATTTT
v_call: TRBV2
j_call: TRBJ1-3
clone_size: .
d_call: .

cdr3_aa: CASSPTGGRNQPQHF
cdr3_nt: TGTGCCAGTAGCCCGACAGGGGGTCGCAATCAGCCCCAGCATTTT
v_call: TRBV19
j_call: TRBJ1-5
clone_size: .
d_call: TRBD1

cdr3_aa: CASSAYLASTDTQYF
cdr3_nt: TGTGCCAGCAGTGCTTACTTGGCTAGCACAGATACGCAGTATTTT
v_call: TRBV28
j_call: TRBJ2-3
clone_size: .
d_call: .

cdr3_aa: CASSQSSGRSPFNEQFF
cdr3_nt: TGCGCCAGCAGTCAATCGAGCGGGAGGAGCCCATTCAATGAGCAGTTCTTC
v_call: TRBV23-1
j_call: TRBJ2-1
clone_size: .
d_call: TRBD2

cdr3_aa: CASSLSSAEDTQYF
cdr3_nt: TGTGCCAGCAGTTTATCATCAGCCGAGGATACGCAGTATTTT
v_call: TRBV27
j_call: TRBJ2-3
clone_size: once
d_call: .

cdr3_aa: CASTEGQVYEQYF
cdr3_nt: TGCGCCAGCACTGAGGGACAGGTTTACGAGCAGTACTTC
v_call: TRBV10-2
j_call: TRBJ2-7
clone_size: .
d_call: TRBD1

cdr3_aa: CASSHSGQDAYEQYF
cdr3_nt: TGTGCCAGCAGCCATTCGGGACAGGACGCCTACGAGCAGTACTTC
v_call: TRBV5-5
j_call: TRBJ2-7
clone_size: .
d_call: TRBD1

cdr3_aa: CASNEGGIEQYF
cdr3_nt: TGTGCCAGCAACGAAGGGGGGATTGAGCAGTACTTC
v_call: TRBV28
j_call: TRBJ2-7
clone_size: .
d_call: .

cdr3_aa: CASSEGGFLDGYTF
cdr3_nt: TGTGCCAGTAGCGAAGGAGGGTTCCTCGATGGCTACACCTTC
v_call: TRBV19
j_call: TRBJ1-2
clone_size: .
d_call: .

cdr3_aa: CASSKLLTGGTEAFF
cdr3_nt: TGTGCCAGCAGCAAACTACTAACAGGGGGCACTGAAGCTTTCTTT
v_call: TRBV21-1
j_call: TRBJ1-1
clone_size: .
d_call: .

cdr3_aa: CASSRTGTRDYNEQFF
cdr3_nt: TGTGCCAGCAGCAGGACAGGGACTCGTGACTACAATGAGCAGTTCTTC
v_call: TRBV7-9
j_call: TRBJ2-1
clone_size: .
d_call: TRBD1

cdr3_aa: CATIRKYTSGYYNEQFF
cdr3_nt: TGTGCCACCATACGTAAATATACTAGCGGATACTACAATGAGCAGTTCTTC
v_call: TRBV28
j_call: TRBJ2-1
clone_size: .
d_call: TRBD2

cdr3_aa: CASSHTTGSYEQYF
cdr3_nt: TGCGCCAGCAGCCATACGACAGGGTCCTACGAGCAGTACTTC
v_call: TRBV4-1
j_call: TRBJ2-7
clone_size: .
d_call: TRBD1

cdr3_aa: CASRKGGANLFNYGYTF
cdr3_nt: TGTGCCAGTAGAAAGGGGGGGGCGAATTTATTTAACTATGGCTACACCTTC
v_call: TRBV19
j_call: TRBJ1-2
clone_size: .
d_call: .

cdr3_aa: CSVLGNYGYTF
cdr3_nt: TGCAGCGTTTTAGGGAACTATGGCTACACCTTC
v_call: TRBV29-1
j_call: TRBJ1-2
clone_size: once
d_call: .

cdr3_aa: CASSLFATSDPYNEQFF
cdr3_nt: TGCGCCAGCAGCCTATTTGCGACTAGCGACCCCTACAATGAGCAGTTCTTC
v_call: TRBV4-1
j_call: TRBJ2-1
clone_size: .
d_call: TRBD2

cdr3_aa: CASSLGQGDSPLHF
cdr3_nt: TGTGCCAGCAGCTTGGGTCAGGGTGATTCACCCCTCCACTTT
v_call: TRBV5-8
j_call: TRBJ1-6
clone_size: once
d_call: .

cdr3_aa: CAWDQGGLAGADTQYF
cdr3_nt: TGTGCCTGGGACCAAGGGGGACTAGCGGGAGCAGATACGCAGTATTTT
v_call: TRBV30
j_call: TRBJ2-3
clone_size: .
d_call: TRBD2

cdr3_aa: CASRPRTGDQPQHF
cdr3_nt: TGTGCCAGCAGACCTCGGACAGGAGATCAGCCCCAGCATTTT
v_call: TRBV27
j_call: TRBJ1-5
clone_size: .
d_call: TRBD1

cdr3_aa: CSVDEGVGLHEQFF
cdr3_nt: TGCAGCGTGGACGAGGGGGTAGGGTTACATGAGCAGTTCTTC
v_call: TRBV29-1
j_call: TRBJ2-1
clone_size: .
d_call: .

cdr3_aa: CAWSLSMSSYEQYF
cdr3_nt: TGTGCCTGGAGTTTAAGTATGAGCTCCTACGAGCAGTACTTC
v_call: TRBV30
j_call: TRBJ2-7
clone_size: .
d_call: .

cdr3_aa: CSVKGGSKYEQYF
cdr3_nt: TGCAGCGTCAAAGGAGGATCCAAGTACGAGCAGTACTTC
v_call: TRBV29-1
j_call: TRBJ2-7
clone_size: .
d_call: .

cdr3_aa: CASSFDRGGEKLFF
cdr3_nt: TGTGCCAGCAGCTTCGACAGGGGGGGTGAAAAACTGTTTTTT
v_call: TRBV7-9
j_call: TRBJ1-4
clone_size: .
d_call: TRBD1

cdr3_aa: CAWEQGADEKLFF
cdr3_nt: TGTGCCTGGGAACAGGGGGCGGATGAAAAACTGTTTTTT
v_call: TRBV30
j_call: TRBJ1-4
clone_size: .
d_call: TRBD1

cdr3_aa: CSVTSGRTDTQYF
cdr3_nt: TGCAGCGTCACTAGCGGTCGCACAGATACGCAGTATTTT
v_call: TRBV29-1
j_call: TRBJ2-3
clone_size: once
d_call: TRBD2

cdr3_aa: CASSLLAGGTDTQYF
cdr3_nt: TGTGCCAGCAGTTTATTGGCAGGGGGAACAGATACGCAGTATTTT
v_call: TRBV28
j_call: TRBJ2-3
clone_size: .
d_call: TRBD1

cdr3_aa: CSGTGFVVTEAFF
cdr3_nt: TGCAGCGGGACAGGGTTCGTGGTCACTGAAGCTTTCTTT
v_call: TRBV29-1
j_call: TRBJ1-1
clone_size: .
d_call: TRBD1

cdr3_aa: CASPILKGETGELFF
cdr3_nt: TGTGCCAGTCCCATTTTGAAGGGAGAAACCGGGGAGCTGTTTTTT
v_call: TRBV19
j_call: TRBJ2-2
clone_size: .
d_call: .

cdr3_aa: CASSLGRGSSYNEQFF
cdr3_nt: TGTGCCAGCAGCTTAGGCCGCGGGAGCTCCTACAATGAGCAGTTCTTC
v_call: TRBV13
j_call: TRBJ2-1
clone_size: .
d_call: TRBD2

cdr3_aa: CASRTGPEQFF
cdr3_nt: TGTGCCAGCAGGACGGGGCCGGAGCAGTTCTTC
v_call: TRBV27
j_call: TRBJ2-1
clone_size: .
d_call: .

cdr3_aa: CASRELAAGADTQYF
cdr3_nt: TGTGCCAGCAGGGAGCTAGCGGCGGGCGCAGATACGCAGTATTTT
v_call: TRBV13
j_call: TRBJ2-3
clone_size: .
d_call: TRBD2

cdr3_aa: CASTGAANYGYTF
cdr3_nt: TGTGCCAGTACAGGGGCGGCTAACTATGGCTACACCTTC
v_call: TRBV28
j_call: TRBJ1-2
clone_size: .
d_call: TRBD1

cdr3_aa: CASSLTVGTRETQYF
cdr3_nt: TGTGCCAGCAGCCTCACCGTCGGCACTCGGGAGACCCAGTACTTC
v_call: TRBV4-2
j_call: TRBJ2-5
clone_size: .
d_call: .

cdr3_aa: CASSPSNGPMNTEAFF
cdr3_nt: TGTGCCAGCAGTCCGTCCAACGGTCCTATGAACACTGAAGCTTTCTTT
v_call: TRBV27
j_call: TRBJ1-1
clone_size: once
d_call: .

cdr3_aa: CASSLPGPFTGGELFF
cdr3_nt: TGTGCCAGCAGTTTACCCGGACCTTTTACGGGGGGGGAGCTGTTTTTT
v_call: TRBV28
j_call: TRBJ2-2
clone_size: .
d_call: .

cdr3_aa: CARTGGQPQHF
cdr3_nt: TGTGCTAGGACAGGGGGACAGCCCCAGCATTTT
v_call: TRBV19
j_call: TRBJ1-5
clone_size: .
d_call: TRBD1

cdr3_aa: CASSEVGAVGYTF
cdr3_nt: TGTGCCAGCAGTGAAGTTGGGGCTGTTGGCTACACCTTC
v_call: TRBV2
j_call: TRBJ1-2
clone_size: .
d_call: .

cdr3_aa: CASSQGSVLYGYTF
cdr3_nt: TGTGCCAGCAGCCAAGGGTCCGTCCTCTATGGCTACACCTTC
v_call: TRBV14
j_call: TRBJ1-2
clone_size: .
d_call: .

cdr3_aa: CASRSYERGYGYTF
cdr3_nt: TGTGCCAGTAGAAGCTATGAACGAGGCTATGGCTACACCTTC
v_call: TRBV19
j_call: TRBJ1-2
clone_size: .
d_call: .